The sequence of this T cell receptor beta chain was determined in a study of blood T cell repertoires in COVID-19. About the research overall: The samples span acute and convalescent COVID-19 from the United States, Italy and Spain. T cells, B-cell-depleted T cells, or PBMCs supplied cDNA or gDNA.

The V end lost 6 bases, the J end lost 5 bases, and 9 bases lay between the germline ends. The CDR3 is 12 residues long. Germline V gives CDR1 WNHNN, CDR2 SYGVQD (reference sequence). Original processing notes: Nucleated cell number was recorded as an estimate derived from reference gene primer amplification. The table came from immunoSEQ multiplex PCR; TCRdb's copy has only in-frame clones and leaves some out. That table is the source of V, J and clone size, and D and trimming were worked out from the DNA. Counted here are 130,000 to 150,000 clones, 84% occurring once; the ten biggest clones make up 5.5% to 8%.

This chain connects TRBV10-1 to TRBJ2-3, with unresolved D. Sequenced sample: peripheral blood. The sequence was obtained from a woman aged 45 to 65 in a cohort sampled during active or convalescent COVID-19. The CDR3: CASSPHRDTQYF. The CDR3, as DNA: TGCGCCAGCAGCCCGCACAGAGATACGCAGTATTTT.